Detailed here is one T cell receptor beta chain. Its antigen is not known. Expansion of antigen-specific CD4+ T cells with viral peptide pools was carried out by the ViraFEST assay before sequencing. The culture ran for about eleven days before CD4+ T cells were isolated. The sample originates from a study of vaccination effects on CD4 cells after COVID-19. Study-level information: The vaccine given was either BNT162b2 or mRNA-1273, in two doses.

V was pared by 9 bases and J by 2 bases, with 6 bases of the junction left unmatched. Germline CDR1 KGHSH, CDR2 LQKENI. The CDR3 loop spans 15 amino acids. Assay: immunoSEQ multiplex PCR; the TCRdb copy retains only in-frame clones and omits some. The table lists 50,000 or so clones, 80% of them singletons, with roughly 2.3% in the top ten. Sequencing was performed on CD4+ T cells from PBMCs cultured with HCoV-229E spike peptides, taken before COVID-19 vaccination. The sequence was collected from a human donor who received a COVID-19 vaccine. This chain links TRBV18 with TRBJ2-6; 8 bases are a match to TRBD1. The CDR3 protein is CASFRGRAGANVLTF. The CDR3 DNA reads as TGTGCCAGTTTCAGGGGGCGAGCTGGGGCCAACGTCCTGACTTTC.